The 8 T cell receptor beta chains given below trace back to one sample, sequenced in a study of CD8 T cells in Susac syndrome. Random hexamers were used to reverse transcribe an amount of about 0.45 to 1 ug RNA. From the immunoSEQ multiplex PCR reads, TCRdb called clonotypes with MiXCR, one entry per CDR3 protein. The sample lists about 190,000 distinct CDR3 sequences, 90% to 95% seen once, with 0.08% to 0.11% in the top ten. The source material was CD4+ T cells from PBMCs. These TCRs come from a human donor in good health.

The CDR3 sequence: CSAIKGGGEQFF. CDR3 nucleotide sequence: TGCAGTGCTATCAAAGGAGGCGGTGAGCAGTTCTTC. This sequence joins TRBV20-1 and TRBJ2-1, with TRBD2 as a possible D gene (5 bases). V was cut by 4 bases and J by 9 bases, with 13 bases left in between. CDR3 size: 12 residues. The V gene's germline CDR1 is DFQATT and CDR2 SNEGSKA (reference sequence).

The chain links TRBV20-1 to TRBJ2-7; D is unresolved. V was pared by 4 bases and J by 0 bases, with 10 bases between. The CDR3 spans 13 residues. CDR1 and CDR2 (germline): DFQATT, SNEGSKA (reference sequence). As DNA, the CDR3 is TGCAGTGCTACCCCCCGAGGCTCCTACGAGCAGTACGTC. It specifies CSATPRGSYEQYV.

The CDR3 DNA sequence: TGTGCCAGCAGTGACTACGGGTTGGAGGTTGGCTACACCTTC. Its protein product is CASSDYGLEVGYTF. The chain joins TRBV6-4 to TRBJ1-2, with no clear D. The V gene lost 1 base and the J gene lost 7 bases, with 13 bases spanning the gap. The CDR3 consists of 14 residues. CDR1 MRHNA and CDR2 SNTAGT come from the germline V gene.

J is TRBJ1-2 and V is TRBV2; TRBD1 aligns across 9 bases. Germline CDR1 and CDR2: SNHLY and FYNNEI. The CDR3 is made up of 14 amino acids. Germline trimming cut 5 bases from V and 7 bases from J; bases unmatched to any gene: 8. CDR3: CASSSQGASGGYTF. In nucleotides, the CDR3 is TGTGCCAGCAGTTCACAGGGGGCCTCCGGTGGCTACACCTTC.

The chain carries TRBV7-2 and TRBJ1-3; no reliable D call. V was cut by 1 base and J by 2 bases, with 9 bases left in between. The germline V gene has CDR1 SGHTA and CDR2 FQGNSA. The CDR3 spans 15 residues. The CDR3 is CASSLGLGPGNTIYF. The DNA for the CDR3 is TGTGCCAGCAGCTTAGGCCTAGGGCCTGGAAACACCATATATTTT.

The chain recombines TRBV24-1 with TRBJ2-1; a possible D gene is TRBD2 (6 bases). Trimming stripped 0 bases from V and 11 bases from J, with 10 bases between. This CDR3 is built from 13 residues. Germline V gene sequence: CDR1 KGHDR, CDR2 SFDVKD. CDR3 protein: CATSDLPGSQQFF. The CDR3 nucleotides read TGTGCCACCAGTGATTTGCCCGGGAGCCAGCAGTTCTTC.

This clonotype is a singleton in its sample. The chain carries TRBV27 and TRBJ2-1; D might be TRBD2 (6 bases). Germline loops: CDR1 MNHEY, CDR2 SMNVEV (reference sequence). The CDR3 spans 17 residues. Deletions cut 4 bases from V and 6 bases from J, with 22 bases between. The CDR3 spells CASSSVPSAYRGNEQFF. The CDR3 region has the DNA TGTGCCAGCAGTTCGGTTCCTAGCGCATACCGAGGCAATGAGCAGTTCTTC.

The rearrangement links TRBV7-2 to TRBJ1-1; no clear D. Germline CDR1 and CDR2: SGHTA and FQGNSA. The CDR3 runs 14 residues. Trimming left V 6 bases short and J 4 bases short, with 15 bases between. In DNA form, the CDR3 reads TGTGCCAGCAGTCCGAACTGGCAAGGCACTGAAGCTTTCTTT. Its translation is CASSPNWQGTEAFF.